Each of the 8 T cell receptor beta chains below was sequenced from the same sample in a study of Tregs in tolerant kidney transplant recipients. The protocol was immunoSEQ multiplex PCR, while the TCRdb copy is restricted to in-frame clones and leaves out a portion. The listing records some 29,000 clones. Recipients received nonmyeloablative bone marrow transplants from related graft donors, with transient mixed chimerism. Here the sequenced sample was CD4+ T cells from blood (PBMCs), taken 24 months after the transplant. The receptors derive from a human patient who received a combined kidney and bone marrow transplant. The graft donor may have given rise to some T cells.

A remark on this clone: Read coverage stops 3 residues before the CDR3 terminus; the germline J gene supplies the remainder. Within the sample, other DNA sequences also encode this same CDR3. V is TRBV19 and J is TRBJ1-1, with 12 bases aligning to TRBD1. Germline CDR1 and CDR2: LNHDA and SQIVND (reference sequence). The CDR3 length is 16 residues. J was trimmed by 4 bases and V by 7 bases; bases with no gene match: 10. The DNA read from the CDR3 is TGTGCCAGTACCCGGGACAGGGGGCGAGGTGGCACTGAA. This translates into CASTRDRGRGGTE. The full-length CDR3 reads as CASTRDRGRGGTEAFF.

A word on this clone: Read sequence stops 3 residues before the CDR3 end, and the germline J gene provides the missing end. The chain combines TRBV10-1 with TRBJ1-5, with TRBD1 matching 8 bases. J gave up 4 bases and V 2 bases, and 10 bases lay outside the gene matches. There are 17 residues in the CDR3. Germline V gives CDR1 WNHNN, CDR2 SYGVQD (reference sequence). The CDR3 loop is CASSESRDRLLNQPQHF. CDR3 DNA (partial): TGCGCCAGCAGTGAGAGCCGGGACAGGCTTCTTAATCAGCCC.

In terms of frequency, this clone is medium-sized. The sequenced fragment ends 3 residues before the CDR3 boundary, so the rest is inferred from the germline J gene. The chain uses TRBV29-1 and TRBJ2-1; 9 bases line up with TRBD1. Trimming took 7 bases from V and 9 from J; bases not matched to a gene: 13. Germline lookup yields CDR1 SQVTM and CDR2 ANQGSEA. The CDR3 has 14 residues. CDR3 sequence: CSGDGTGNGGEQFF. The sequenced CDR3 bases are TGCAGCGGGGACGGGACAGGGAACGGGGGTGAG.

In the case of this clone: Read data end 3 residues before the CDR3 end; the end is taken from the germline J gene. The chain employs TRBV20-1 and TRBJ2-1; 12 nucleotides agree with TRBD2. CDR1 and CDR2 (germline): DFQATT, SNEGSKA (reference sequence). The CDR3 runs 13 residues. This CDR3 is CSAGLAGFYEQFF. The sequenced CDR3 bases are TGCAGCGCTGGACTAGCGGGATTCTATGAG.

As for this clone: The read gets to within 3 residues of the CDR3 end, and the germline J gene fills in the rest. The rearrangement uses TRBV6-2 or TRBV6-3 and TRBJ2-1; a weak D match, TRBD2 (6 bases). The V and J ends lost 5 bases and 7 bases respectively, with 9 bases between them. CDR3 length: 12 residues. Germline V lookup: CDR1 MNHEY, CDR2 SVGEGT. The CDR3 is CASSRTTNEQFF. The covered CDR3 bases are TGTGCCAGCAGTAGGACTACGAATGAG.

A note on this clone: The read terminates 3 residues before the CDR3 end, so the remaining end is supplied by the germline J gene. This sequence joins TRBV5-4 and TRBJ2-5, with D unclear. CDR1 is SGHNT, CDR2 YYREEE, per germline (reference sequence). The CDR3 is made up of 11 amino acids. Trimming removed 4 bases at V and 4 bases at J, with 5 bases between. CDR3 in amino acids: CASSVGETQYF. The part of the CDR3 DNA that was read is TGTGCCAGCAGCGTCGGAGAGACC.

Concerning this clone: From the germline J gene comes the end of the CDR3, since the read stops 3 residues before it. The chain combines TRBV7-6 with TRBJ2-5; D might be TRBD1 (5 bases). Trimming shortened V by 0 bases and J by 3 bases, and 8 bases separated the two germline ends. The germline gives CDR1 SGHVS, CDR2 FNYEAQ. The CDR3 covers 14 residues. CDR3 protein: CASSLAPGKETQYF. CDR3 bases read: TGTGCCAGCAGCTTAGCGCCAGGGAAAGAGACC.

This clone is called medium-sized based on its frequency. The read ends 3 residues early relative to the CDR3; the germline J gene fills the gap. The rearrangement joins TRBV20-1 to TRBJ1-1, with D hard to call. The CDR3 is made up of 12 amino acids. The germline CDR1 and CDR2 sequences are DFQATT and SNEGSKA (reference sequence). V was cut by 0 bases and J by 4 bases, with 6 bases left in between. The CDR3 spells CSARDIRTEAFF. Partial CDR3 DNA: TGCAGTGCTAGAGATATCCGCACTGAA.